The 22 T cell receptor beta chains presented below share a single source sample, sequenced in a study of cytomegalovirus exposure and HLA in healthy donors. Use of 60 Vbeta and 13 Jbeta primers characterized the PCR. The table came from immunoSEQ multiplex PCR; TCRdb's copy has only in-frame clones and leaves some out. The table includes 130,000 to 150,000 clones, around 80% detected once. The specimen was PBMCs. The receptors originated from a female donor in good health and CMV-seronegative.

The rearrangement uses TRBV7-8 and TRBJ1-2, with 7 nucleotides matching TRBD1. This CDR3 is 18 amino acids long. Germline trimming cut 7 bases from V and 2 bases from J; bases unmatched to any gene: 19. CDR1 is SGHVS, CDR2 FQNEAQ, per germline. The CDR3 here is CASILNYAGTEANYGYTF. The CDR3 DNA follows: TGTGCCAGCATCCTCAACTACGCCGGGACAGAGGCAAACTATGGCTACACCTTC.

This clone was found once. The gene calls are TRBV4-2 and TRBJ1-1; D may be TRBD1 (6 bases). The CDR3 is 17 residues long. V was trimmed by 8 bases and J by 5 bases, leaving 27 bases between them. Germline V gene data show CDR1 as LGHNA and CDR2 as YNFKEQ. CDR3 DNA: TGTGCCAGCGACGGGGGGGGAGGGGGGGCAATTCGGACTGAAGCTTTCTTT. Translation: CASDGGGGGAIRTEAFF.

This clone was seen only a few times. The chain combines TRBV6-5 with TRBJ1-6; D unresolved. CDR1 is MNHEY, CDR2 SVGAGI, per germline. CDR3 length: 14 residues. Trimming shortened V by 0 bases and J by 8 bases, and 8 bases separated the two germline ends. CDR3 sequence reads: CASSYSTDYSPLHF. The CDR3 bases are TGTGCCAGCAGTTACTCGACTGACTATTCACCCCTCCACTTT.

The V and J genes are TRBV28 and TRBJ1-1; 7 bases fit TRBD1. Germline V CDR1 and CDR2: MDHEN, SYDVKM. The CDR3 is 14 amino acids. The J segment lost 4 bases and the V segment lost 5 bases, leaving 7 bases of the junction unmatched. The CDR3 here is CASSVTGKGTEAFF. CDR3 sequence (DNA): TGTGCCAGCAGTGTGACAGGGAAGGGCACTGAAGCTTTCTTT.

This clone was counted only a few times. Distinct nucleotide sequences in the sample also encode this CDR3. The gene calls are TRBV28 and TRBJ1-1; D not certain. Germline assignment: CDR1 MDHEN and CDR2 SYDVKM. The germline V and J ends were trimmed by 6 bases and 1 base, with 6 bases remaining between them. The CDR3 is made up of 12 amino acids. CDR3 in amino acids: CASRAGNTEAFF. Written as DNA, the CDR3 is TGTGCCAGCAGGGCGGGGAACACTGAAGCTTTCTTT.

This rearrangement joins TRBV2 to TRBJ2-7; TRBD2 aligns across 9 bases. The germline V gene encodes CDR1 SNHLY and CDR2 FYNNEI. The CDR3 is 14 residues long. Germline trimming cut 4 bases from V and 4 bases from J; bases unmatched to any gene: 5. For the CDR3, the DNA is TGTGCCAGCAGTGTTGCGGGGGGGAGTTACGAGCAGTACTTC. It codes for CASSVAGGSYEQYF.

This sequence joins TRBV21-1 and TRBJ2-4; the DNA was not compared with TRBD2, the D call given in the table. TRBV21-1 is labeled a pseudogene. This CDR3 spans 17 amino acids. CDR3 in amino acids: CASSKTEAVLAKNIQYF. DNA of the CDR3: TGTGCCAGCAGCAAAACCGAAGCCGTACTAGCCAAAAACATTCAGTACTTC.

The chain has TRBV14 and TRBJ2-7; 12 bases agree with TRBD2. The junction had 9 bases not matched to a gene; V was cut back by 0 bases and J by 0 bases. Looked up from germline, CDR1 is SGHDN and CDR2 is FVKESK. The CDR3 loop spans 19 amino acids. CDR3 in amino acids: CASSQDSLAGGPGSYEQYF. Written as DNA, the CDR3 is TGTGCCAGCAGCCAAGACTCACTAGCGGGGGGTCCTGGCTCCTACGAGCAGTACTTC.

The J gene is TRBJ1-1, the V gene TRBV11-3; D possibly corresponds to TRBD1 (6 bases). Between the trimmed V and J ends, which lost 3 bases and 3 bases, there was a span of 8 bases. The CDR3 loop spans 13 amino acids. CDR1 and CDR2 (germline): SGHNT, YENEEA. The CDR3 sequence is CASSFGQYTEAFF. The CDR3 nucleotides read TGTGCCAGCAGCTTCGGACAGTACACTGAAGCTTTCTTT.

The V and J genes are TRBV5-1 and TRBJ2-7, with a possible D match to TRBD2 (8 bases). The V gene lost 0 bases and the J gene lost 5 bases, with 24 bases spanning the gap. This CDR3 spans 18 amino acids. Germline V CDR1 and CDR2: SGHRS, YFSETQ. The CDR3, as DNA: TGCGCCAGCAGCTTGGCCCCGACAGGGTTGGCGGGAGGTCACGAGCAGTACTTC. Translating it yields CASSLAPTGLAGGHEQYF.

The V and J genes are TRBV6-6 and TRBJ2-7; 10 bases are shared with TRBD2. The V gene end was trimmed by 7 bases and the J gene end by 6 bases; junction bases not matched to a gene: 12. Germline loops: CDR1 MNHNY, CDR2 SVGAGI (reference sequence). This CDR3 is built from 15 residues. The DNA of the CDR3 is TGTGCCAGCACCCCACGGGCTAGCGGGAGTAGCGAGCAGTACTTC. It is translated as CASTPRASGSSEQYF.

This chain joins TRBV7-8 and TRBJ2-1; possible D gene TRBD1, 6 bases. Germline values: CDR1 SGHVS, CDR2 FQNEAQ. V was cut by 7 bases and J by 0 bases, with 10 bases left in between. CDR3 length: 14 residues. This CDR3 reads CASTPDSSYNEQFF. In nucleotides, the CDR3 is TGTGCCAGCACCCCGGACAGCTCCTACAATGAGCAGTTCTTC.

With respect to this clone: The same CDR3 arises from other DNA sequences in this sample as well. The chain is built from TRBV15 and TRBJ1-3; D is uncertain. Trimming left V 1 base short and J 2 bases short, with 6 bases between. The CDR3 runs to 14 residues. Per the germline V gene, CDR1 is LNHNV and CDR2 is YYDKDF (reference sequence). The CDR3 DNA sequence: TGTGCCACCAGCAGAGGAGGGACTGGAAACACCATATATTTT. Protein sequence: CATSRGGTGNTIYF.

The genes are TRBV5-4 and TRBJ2-1, with TRBD2 matching over 10 bases. V trimming: 4 bases; J trimming: 3 bases; junction bases outside the gene matches: 7. The CDR3 length is 16 residues. CDR1 is SGHNT, CDR2 YYREEE, per germline (reference sequence). The chain's CDR3 is CASSHWTSGHYNEQFF. The CDR3, as DNA: TGTGCCAGCAGCCACTGGACTAGCGGACACTACAATGAGCAGTTCTTC.

This chain links TRBV6-5 with TRBJ2-5; D might be TRBD2 (5 bases). Trimming removed 3 bases from V and 1 base from J, with 15 bases in between. The CDR3 consists of 16 residues. Germline-derived CDR1 and CDR2 are MNHEY and SVGAGI. The CDR3 region has the DNA TGTGCCAGCAGTTATCTCCCTCTAGGGAGCCAAGAGACCCAGTACTTC. Its translation: CASSYLPLGSQETQYF.

This chain uses TRBV7-2 with TRBJ1-1; D is uncertain. This CDR3 is built from 13 residues. Trimming removed 1 base at V and 9 bases at J, with 12 bases between. CDR1 is SGHTA and CDR2 is FQGNSA in the germline V gene. The CDR3 here is CASSLGGNQKAFF. The DNA of the CDR3 is TGTGCCAGCAGCTTAGGAGGTAACCAAAAAGCTTTCTTT.

This sequence joins TRBV20-1 and TRBJ1-1; D remains ambiguous. The germline gives CDR1 DFQATT, CDR2 SNEGSKA (reference sequence). The CDR3 has 11 residues. Deletions cut 6 bases from V and 4 bases from J, with 9 bases between. In DNA, the CDR3 is TGCAGTGCCCTGGAGTTCACTGAAGCTTTCTTT. Protein product: CSALEFTEAFF.

Here the CDR3 reads CASSLAGAAEAFF. Written as DNA, the CDR3 is TGTGCCAGCAGCTTAGCTGGGGCAGCAGAAGCTTTCTTT. The gene calls are TRBV7-9 and TRBJ1-1, with D possibly TRBD1 on 5 matching bases. V was shortened by 0 bases and J by 8 bases, with 10 bases between the two germline ends. Germline CDR1 SEHNR, CDR2 FQNEAQ (reference sequence). CDR3 length: 13 residues.

Regarding this clone: The identical CDR3 is also encoded by other nucleotide sequences in the sample. The chain carries TRBV20-1 and TRBJ1-2; D remains ambiguous. V lost 2 bases to trimming and J lost 3 bases, with 4 bases between them. CDR1 and CDR2 (germline): DFQATT, SNEGSKA (reference sequence). The CDR3 has 11 amino acids. CDR3 residues: CSARTDYGYTF. For the CDR3, the DNA is TGCAGTGCTAGAACGGACTATGGCTACACCTTC.

This clone was counted once. The gene calls are TRBV7-9 and TRBJ2-5; the match to TRBD2 covers 12 bases. This CDR3 is built from 19 residues. V lost 0 bases and J lost 3; bases outside the gene matches: 11. From germline, CDR1 is SEHNR and CDR2 FQNEAQ (reference sequence). The CDR3 reads CASSLADHWTSGAKETQYF. The CDR3 DNA sequence: TGTGCCAGCAGCTTAGCCGACCACTGGACTAGCGGGGCCAAAGAGACCCAGTACTTC.

The chain couples TRBV5-4 to TRBJ1-2, with TRBD1 matching 7 bases. The ends lost 4 bases at V and 0 bases at J; junction bases unmatched: 12. In germline, CDR1 is SGHNT, CDR2 YYREEE (reference sequence). The CDR3 runs to 17 residues. CDR3 bases: TGTGCCAGCAGCCGTGAGGGTACAGGGGATACTAACTATGGCTACACCTTC. Encoded protein: CASSREGTGDTNYGYTF.

The chain uses TRBV5-1 and TRBJ1-5; TRBD1 aligns across 12 bases. The CDR3 consists of 17 residues. V lost 4 bases to trimming and J lost 2 bases; unmatched junction nucleotides: 7. Germline V gives CDR1 SGHRS, CDR2 YFSETQ. The CDR3 protein is CASSPGQGAGGNQPQHF. The CDR3 DNA is TGCGCCAGCAGCCCGGGACAGGGGGCGGGTGGCAATCAGCCCCAGCATTTT.